This note documents a single T cell receptor (beta chain) sequence. Libraries were prepared by immunoSEQ multiplex PCR; TCRdb keeps only in-frame clonotypes and omits some of them. This table holds around 220,000 clones, approximately 80% found once. The data derive from a study of cytomegalovirus exposure and HLA in healthy donors. Trimming took 0 bases from V and 0 from J, leaving 10 bases between them. CDR1 and CDR2 (germline): KGHSH, LQKENI. This CDR3 comprises 16 residues. Sequencing used PBMCs. The chain couples TRBV18 to TRBJ2-3; a possible D gene is TRBD1 (6 bases). The TCR sequence derives from a woman aged 25 to 45 in good health and CMV-seropositive. In nucleotides, the CDR3 is TGTGCCAGCTCACCACCGTACGGGACAAGCACAGATACGCAGTATTTT. Protein sequence: CASSPPYGTSTDTQYF.